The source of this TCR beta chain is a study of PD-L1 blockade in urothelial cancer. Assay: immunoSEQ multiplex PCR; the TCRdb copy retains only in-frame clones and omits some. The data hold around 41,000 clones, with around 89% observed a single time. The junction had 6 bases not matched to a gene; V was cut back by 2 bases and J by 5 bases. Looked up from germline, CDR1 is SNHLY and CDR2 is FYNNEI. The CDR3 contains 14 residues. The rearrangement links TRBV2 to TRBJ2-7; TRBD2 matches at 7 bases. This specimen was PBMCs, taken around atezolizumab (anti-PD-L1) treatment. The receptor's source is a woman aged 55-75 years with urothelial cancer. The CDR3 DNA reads TGTGCCAGCAGTGAAATCCGGAGCGGGGACGAGCAGTACTTC. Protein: CASSEIRSGDEQYF. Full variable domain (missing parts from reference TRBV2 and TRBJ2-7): EPEVTQTPSHQVTQMGQEVILRCVPISNHLYFYWYRQILGQKVEFLVSFYNNEISEKSEIFDDQFSVERPDGSNFTLKIRSTKLEDSAMYFCASSEIRSGDEQYFGPGTRLTVT.